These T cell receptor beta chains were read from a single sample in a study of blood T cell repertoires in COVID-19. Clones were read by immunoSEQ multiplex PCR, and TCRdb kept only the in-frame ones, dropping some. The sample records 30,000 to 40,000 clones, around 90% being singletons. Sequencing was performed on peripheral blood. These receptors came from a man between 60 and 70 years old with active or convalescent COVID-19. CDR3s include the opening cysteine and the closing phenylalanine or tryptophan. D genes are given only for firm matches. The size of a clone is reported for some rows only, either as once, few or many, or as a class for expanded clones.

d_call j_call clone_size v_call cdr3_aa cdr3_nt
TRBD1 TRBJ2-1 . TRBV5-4 CASSLEGYRGANEQFF TGTGCCAGCAGCTTGGAGGGTTACAGGGGAGCCAATGAGCAGTTCTTC
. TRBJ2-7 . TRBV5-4 CASSRGGNRGSYEQYF TGTGCCAGCAGCCGCGGGGGGAACAGGGGCTCCTACGAGCAGTACTTC
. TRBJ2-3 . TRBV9 CASGWSQGDTQYF TGTGCCAGCGGGTGGTCCCAGGGTGATACGCAGTATTTT
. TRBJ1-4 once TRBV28 CASSLAGAVTNEKLFF TGTGCCAGCAGTTTAGCCGGAGCAGTAACTAATGAAAAACTGTTTTTT
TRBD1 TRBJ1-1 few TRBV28 CASSLGQGRTEAFF TGTGCCAGCAGTTTGGGACAGGGGAGGACTGAAGCTTTCTTT
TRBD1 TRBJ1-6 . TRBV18 CASSGTGDSPLHF TGTGCCAGCTCCGGGACAGGGGATTCACCCCTCCACTTT
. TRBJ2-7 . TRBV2 CATGRGSYEQYF TGTGCCACTGGTCGGGGGAGCTACGAGCAGTACTTC
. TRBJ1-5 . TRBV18 CASSPAGGGQPQHF TGTGCCAGCTCACCAGCGGGGGGTGGGCAGCCCCAGCATTTT
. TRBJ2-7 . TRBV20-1 CSATEGREQYF TGCAGTGCTACGGAGGGCCGCGAGCAGTACTTC
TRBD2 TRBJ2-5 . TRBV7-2 CASSLGPPASGQETQYF TGTGCCAGCAGCTTAGGCCCCCCTGCTAGCGGCCAAGAGACCCAGTACTTC
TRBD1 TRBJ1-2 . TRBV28 CASSFGTGVGGYTF TGTGCCAGCAGTTTTGGGACAGGGGTCGGTGGCTACACCTTC
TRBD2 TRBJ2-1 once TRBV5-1 CASSLGLAGGPSSYNEQFF TGCGCCAGCAGCTTGGGACTAGCGGGAGGGCCAAGCTCCTACAATGAGCAGTTCTTC
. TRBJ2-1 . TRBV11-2 CASRQARGNEQFF TGTGCCAGCAGACAAGCCCGGGGCAATGAGCAGTTCTTC
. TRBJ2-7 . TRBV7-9 CASSFYSSYEQYF TGTGCCAGCAGCTTCTACAGCTCCTACGAGCAGTACTTC
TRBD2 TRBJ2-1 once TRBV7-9 CASSLEGGGRAQRQFF TGTGCCAGCAGCTTAGAGGGCGGCGGGAGGGCCCAACGGCAGTTCTTC
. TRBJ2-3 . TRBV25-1 CASSESGDTQYF TGTGCCAGCAGTGAATCAGGGGATACGCAGTATTTT
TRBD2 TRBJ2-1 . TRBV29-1 CSVEPGGGPNYNEQFF TGCAGCGTTGAACCTGGGGGAGGGCCTAACTACAATGAGCAGTTCTTC
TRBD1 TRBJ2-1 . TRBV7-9 CASSGRTTGRSSYNEQFF TGTGCCAGCAGCGGCCGAACGACAGGGCGAAGCTCCTACAATGAGCAGTTCTTC
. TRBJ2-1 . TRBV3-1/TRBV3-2 CASSQEIFGSYNEQFF TGTGCCAGCAGCCAAGAAATCTTCGGCTCCTACAATGAGCAGTTCTTC
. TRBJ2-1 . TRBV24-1 CATSGAPGSSYNEQFF TGTGCCACCAGTGGGGCTCCAGGGTCCTCCTACAATGAGCAGTTCTTC
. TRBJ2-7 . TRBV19 CASSMRDSYEQYF TGTGCCAGTAGTATGAGGGATTCGTACGAGCAGTACTTC
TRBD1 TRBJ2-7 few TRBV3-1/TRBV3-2 CASSPTRQGSGEQYF TGTGCCAGCAGCCCCACACGACAGGGGTCGGGGGAGCAGTACTTC
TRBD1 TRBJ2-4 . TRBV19 CASSAGTGGLAKNIQYF TGTGCCAGTAGTGCCGGGACAGGGGGACTAGCCAAAAACATTCAGTACTTC
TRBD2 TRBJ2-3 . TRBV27 CASSLSVQRGLAGRYF TGTGCCAGCAGTTTATCTGTCCAGAGGGGACTAGCGGGACGGTATTTT